This TCR beta chain is from a study of human T cells and chemical hapten exposure. Study-wide background: Per-sample variation in TCR yield stemmed mainly from small pooled library volume differences. The study's findings and limits: The number of TCRs above 1 in 1000 frequency did not change after DPC sensitization.

This clonotype was observed a few times. Its target is not known. V shed 1 base, J shed 2 bases, and the junction held 4 bases outside the gene matches. Germline lookup yields CDR1 SGHAT and CDR2 FQNNGV. The CDR3 is 16 amino acids. Unique molecular identifiers were linked by the library to individual cDNA molecules. As processed by the authors: The number of TCRs in each sample had a median of about 96,000 and spanned roughly 23,224 to 750,000. MiXCR was run by TCRdb on the reads, yielding one entry per CDR3 protein. Here the V and J calls rest on TCRdb's processing, not on the authors' analysis. The profile shows 95,000 to 150,000 distinct CDR3 sequences, 8.5% to 9% of them singletons. Unfractionated whole blood was the source of the extracted total RNA.

Sequencing input: whole blood. The receptor was isolated from a human donor in good health. Some clones in this sample may be carry-over from other donors' samples. The V gene is TRBV11-2, the J gene TRBJ2-1, with 8 bases matching TRBD2. The CDR3 coding sequence is TGTGCCAGCAGCTTAGTCGGTAGCGGGACCTACAATGAGCAGTTCTTC. Protein sequence: CASSLVGSGTYNEQFF.